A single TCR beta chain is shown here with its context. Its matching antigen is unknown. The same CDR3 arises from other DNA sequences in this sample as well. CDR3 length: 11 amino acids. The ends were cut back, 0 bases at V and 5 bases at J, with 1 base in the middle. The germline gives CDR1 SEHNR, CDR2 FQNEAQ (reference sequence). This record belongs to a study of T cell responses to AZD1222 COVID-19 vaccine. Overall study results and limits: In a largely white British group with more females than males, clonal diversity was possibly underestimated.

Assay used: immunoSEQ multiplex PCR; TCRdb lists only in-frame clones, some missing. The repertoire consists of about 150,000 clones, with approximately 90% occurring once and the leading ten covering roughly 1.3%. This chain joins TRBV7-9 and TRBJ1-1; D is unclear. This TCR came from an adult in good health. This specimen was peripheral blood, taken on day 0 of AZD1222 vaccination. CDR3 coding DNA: TGTGCCAGCAGCTTAGCGACTGAAGCTTTCTTT. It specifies CASSLATEAFF.